Only a few counts were recorded for the clone carrying this T cell receptor beta chain. Its antigen is still unknown. The sample comes from a study of vaccination and CD4 T cells after COVID-19. On the study more broadly: Two doses of either BNT162b2 or mRNA-1273 vaccine went to participants. Median time from COVID diagnosis to post-COVID sampling was under 120 days (35 to 161).

Cultured CD4+ T cell DNA underwent sequencing with the Oncomine TCR Beta short-read assay. Each CDR3 protein gets one entry after TCRdb re-called the PCR reads with MiXCR. The sample carries about 18,000 distinct CDR3 sequences, around 50% recorded once. Treatment defined: roughly nine-day PBMC culture with coronavirus spike peptide pools or control peptides (ViraFEST assay). The authors swapped half the medium for fresh IL-2 medium on days 3 and 7. V was pared by 0 bases and J by 1 base, with 6 bases between. The CDR3 runs to 14 residues. CDR1 SEHNR and CDR2 FQNEAQ come from the germline V gene (reference sequence).

The source material was CD4+ T cells from blood, cultured in vitro. The V gene is TRBV7-9, the J gene TRBJ1-1; D perhaps matches TRBD1 (6 bases). The clonotype comes from a human donor who had recovered from COVID-19. The CDR3: CASSLAGQNTEAFF. The DNA for the CDR3 is TGTGCCAGCAGCTTAGCGGGACAGAACACTGAAGCTTTCTTT.